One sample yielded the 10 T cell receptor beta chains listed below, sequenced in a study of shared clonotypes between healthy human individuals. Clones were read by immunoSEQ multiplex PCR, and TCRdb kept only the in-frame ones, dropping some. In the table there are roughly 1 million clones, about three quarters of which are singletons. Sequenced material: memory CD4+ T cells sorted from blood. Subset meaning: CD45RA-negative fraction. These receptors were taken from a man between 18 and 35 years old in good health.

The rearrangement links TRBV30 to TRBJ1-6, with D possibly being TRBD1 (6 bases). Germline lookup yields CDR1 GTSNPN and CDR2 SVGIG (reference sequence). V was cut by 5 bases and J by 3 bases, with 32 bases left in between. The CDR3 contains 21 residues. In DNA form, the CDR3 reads TGTGCCTGGGCTGCAGGGTCGGGGGCTGCGAACGCTGCCTTCTATAATTCACCCCTCCACTTT. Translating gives CAWAAGSGAANAAFYNSPLHF.

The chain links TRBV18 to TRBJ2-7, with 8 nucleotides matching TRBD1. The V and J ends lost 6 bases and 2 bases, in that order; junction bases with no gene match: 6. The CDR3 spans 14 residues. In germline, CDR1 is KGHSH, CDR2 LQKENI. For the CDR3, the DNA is TGTGCCAGCTCGACGTCGACAGGGGCCTACGAGCAGTACTTC. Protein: CASSTSTGAYEQYF.

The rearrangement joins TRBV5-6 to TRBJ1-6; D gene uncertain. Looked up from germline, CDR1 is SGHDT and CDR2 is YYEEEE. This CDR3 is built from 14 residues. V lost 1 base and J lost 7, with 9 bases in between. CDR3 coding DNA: TGTGCCAGCAGCTTGTCACGGGGAAATTCACCCCTCCACTTT. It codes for CASSLSRGNSPLHF.

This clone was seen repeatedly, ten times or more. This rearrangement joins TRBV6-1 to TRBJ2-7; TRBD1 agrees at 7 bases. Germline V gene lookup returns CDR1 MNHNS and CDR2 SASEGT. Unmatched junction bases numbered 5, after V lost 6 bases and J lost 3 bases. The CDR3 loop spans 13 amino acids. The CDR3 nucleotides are TGTGCCAGCAGGACCGGACAGGTCTACGAGCAGTACTTC. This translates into CASRTGQVYEQYF.

CDR3 residues: CASSLTGAGNTEAFF. The CDR3 bases are TGTGCCAGCAGCTTAACCGGGGCGGGGAACACTGAAGCTTTCTTT. The rearrangement links TRBV11-2 to TRBJ1-1; tentative D call: TRBD1 (5 bases). V gave up 2 bases and J gave up 1 base, with 11 bases separating them. This CDR3 region has 15 residues. CDR1 is SGHAT, CDR2 FQNNGV, per germline.

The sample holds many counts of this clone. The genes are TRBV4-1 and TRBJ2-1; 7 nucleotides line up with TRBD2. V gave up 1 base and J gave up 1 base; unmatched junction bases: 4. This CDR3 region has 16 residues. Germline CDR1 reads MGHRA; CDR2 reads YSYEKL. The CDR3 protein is CASSQGEGVSYNEQFF. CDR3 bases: TGCGCCAGCAGCCAAGGGGAGGGAGTGTCCTACAATGAGCAGTTCTTC.

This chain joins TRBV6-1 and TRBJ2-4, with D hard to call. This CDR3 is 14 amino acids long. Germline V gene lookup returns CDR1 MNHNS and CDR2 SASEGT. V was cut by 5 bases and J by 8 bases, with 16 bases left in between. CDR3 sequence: CASSTGQVVDIQYF. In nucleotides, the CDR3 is TGTGCCAGCAGTACCGGGCAGGTTGTTGACATTCAGTACTTC.

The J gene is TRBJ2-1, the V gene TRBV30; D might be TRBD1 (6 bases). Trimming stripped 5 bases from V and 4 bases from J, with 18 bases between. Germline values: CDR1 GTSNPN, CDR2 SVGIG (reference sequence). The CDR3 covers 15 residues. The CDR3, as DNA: TGTGCCTGGTTAAGTATGGGGGCAAGGTACAATGAGCAGTTCTTC. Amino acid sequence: CAWLSMGARYNEQFF.

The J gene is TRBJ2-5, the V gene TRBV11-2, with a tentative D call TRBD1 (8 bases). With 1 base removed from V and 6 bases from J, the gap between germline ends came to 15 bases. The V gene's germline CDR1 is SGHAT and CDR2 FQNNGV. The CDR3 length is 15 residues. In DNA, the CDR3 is TGTGCCAGCAGCTTAGCTACAGGGGGAGGGCAGACCCAGTACTTC. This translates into CASSLATGGGQTQYF.

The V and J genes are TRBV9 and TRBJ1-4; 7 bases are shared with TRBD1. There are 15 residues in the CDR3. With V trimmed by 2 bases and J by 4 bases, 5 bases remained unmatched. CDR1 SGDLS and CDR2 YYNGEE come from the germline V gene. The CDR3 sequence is CASSVSTGSNEKLFF. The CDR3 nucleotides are TGTGCCAGCAGCGTTTCGACAGGGAGTAATGAAAAACTGTTTTTT.